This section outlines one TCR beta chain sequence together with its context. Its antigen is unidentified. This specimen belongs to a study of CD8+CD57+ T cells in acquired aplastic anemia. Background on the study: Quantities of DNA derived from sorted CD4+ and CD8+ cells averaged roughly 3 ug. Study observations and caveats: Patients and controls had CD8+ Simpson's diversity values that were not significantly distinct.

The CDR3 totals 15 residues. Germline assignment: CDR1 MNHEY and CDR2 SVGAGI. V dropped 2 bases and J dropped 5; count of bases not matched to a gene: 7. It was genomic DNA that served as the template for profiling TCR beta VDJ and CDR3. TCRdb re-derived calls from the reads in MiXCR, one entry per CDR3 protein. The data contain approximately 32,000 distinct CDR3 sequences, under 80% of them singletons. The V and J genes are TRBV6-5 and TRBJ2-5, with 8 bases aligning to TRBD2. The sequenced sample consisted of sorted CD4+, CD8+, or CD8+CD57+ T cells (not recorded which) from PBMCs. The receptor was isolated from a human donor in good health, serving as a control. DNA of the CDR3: TGTGCCAGCAGTTACAAAGCGGGAGTGGAGGAGACCCAGTACTTC. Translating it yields CASSYKAGVEETQYF.